This TCR beta chain derives from a study of blood T cell repertoires in COVID-19. Trimming cost V 1 base and J 11 bases, with 9 bases left between them. The CDR3 contains 11 residues. TCRdb's table, derived via immunoSEQ multiplex PCR, lists solely in-frame clones and lacks some. The sample shows roughly 250,000 clones, roughly 88% of them seen only once. In terms of age and location, participants ranged from roughly 18 to 100 years and lived in fewer than 30 US areas. The rearrangement uses TRBV12-3 or TRBV12-4 and TRBJ2-7; TRBD1 is a possible D gene (5 bases). The TCR was taken from a woman aged 40 to 50 with acute COVID-19. The specimen was PBMCs or T cells enriched from blood (not recorded which). Here the CDR3 DNA reads TGTGCCAGCAGTTTAGGCCAGGGCAAGTACTTC. Translation: CASSLGQGKYF.